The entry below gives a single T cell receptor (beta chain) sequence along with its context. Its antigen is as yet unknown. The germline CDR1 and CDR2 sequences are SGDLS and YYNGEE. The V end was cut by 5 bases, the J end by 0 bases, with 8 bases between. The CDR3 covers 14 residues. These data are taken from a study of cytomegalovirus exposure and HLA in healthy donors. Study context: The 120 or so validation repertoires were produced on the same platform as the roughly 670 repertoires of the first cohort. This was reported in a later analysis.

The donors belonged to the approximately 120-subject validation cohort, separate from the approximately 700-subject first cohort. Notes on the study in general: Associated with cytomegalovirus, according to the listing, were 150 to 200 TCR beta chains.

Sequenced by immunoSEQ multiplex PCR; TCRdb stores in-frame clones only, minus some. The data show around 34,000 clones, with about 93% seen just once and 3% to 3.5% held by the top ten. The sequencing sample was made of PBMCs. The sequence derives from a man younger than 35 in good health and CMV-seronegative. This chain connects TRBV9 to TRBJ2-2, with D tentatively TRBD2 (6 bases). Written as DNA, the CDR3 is TGTGCCAGCAGGCGGACTACGAACACCGGGGAGCTGTTTTTT. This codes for CASRRTTNTGELFF.